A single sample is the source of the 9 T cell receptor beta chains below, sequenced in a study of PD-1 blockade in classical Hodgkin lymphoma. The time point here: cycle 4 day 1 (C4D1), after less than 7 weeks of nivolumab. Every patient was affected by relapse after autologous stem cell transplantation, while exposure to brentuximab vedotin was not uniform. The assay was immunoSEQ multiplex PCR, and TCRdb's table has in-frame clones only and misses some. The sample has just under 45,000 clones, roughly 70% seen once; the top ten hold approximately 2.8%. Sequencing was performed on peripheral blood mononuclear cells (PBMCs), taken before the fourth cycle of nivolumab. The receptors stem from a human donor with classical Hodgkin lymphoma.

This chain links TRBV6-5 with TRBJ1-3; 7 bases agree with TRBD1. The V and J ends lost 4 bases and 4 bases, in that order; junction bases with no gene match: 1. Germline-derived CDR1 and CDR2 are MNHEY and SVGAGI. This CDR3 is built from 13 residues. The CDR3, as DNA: TGTGCCAGCAGTTGGACAGGCGGAAACACCATATATTTT. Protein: CASSWTGGNTIYF.

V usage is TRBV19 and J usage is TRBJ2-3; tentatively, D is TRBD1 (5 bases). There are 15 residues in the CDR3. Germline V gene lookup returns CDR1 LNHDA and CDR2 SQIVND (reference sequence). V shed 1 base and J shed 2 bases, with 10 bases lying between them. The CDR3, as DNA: TGTGCCAGTAGTATAGGGGGCAGAGCCACAGATACGCAGTATTTT. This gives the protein CASSIGGRATDTQYF.

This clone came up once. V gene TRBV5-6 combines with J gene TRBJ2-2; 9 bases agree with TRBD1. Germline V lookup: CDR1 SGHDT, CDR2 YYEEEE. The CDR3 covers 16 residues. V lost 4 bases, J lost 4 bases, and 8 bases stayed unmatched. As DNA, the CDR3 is TGTGCCAGCAGCCCGGACAGGGGAGTTTCCACCGGGGAGCTGTTTTTT. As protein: CASSPDRGVSTGELFF. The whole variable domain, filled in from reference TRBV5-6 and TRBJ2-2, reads DAGVTQSPTHLIKTRGQQVTLRCSPKSGHDTVSWYQQALGQGPQFIFQYYEEEERQRGNFPDRFSGHQFPNYSSELNVNALLLGDSALYLCASSPDRGVSTGELFFGEGSRLTVL.

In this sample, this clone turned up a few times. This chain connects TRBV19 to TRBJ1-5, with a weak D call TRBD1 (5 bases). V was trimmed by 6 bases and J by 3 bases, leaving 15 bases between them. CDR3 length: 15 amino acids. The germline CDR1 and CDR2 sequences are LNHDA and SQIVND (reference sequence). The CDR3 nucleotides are TGTGCCAGTAGCCGGACAACAAAAGCCAATCAGCCCCAGCATTTT. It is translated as CASSRTTKANQPQHF. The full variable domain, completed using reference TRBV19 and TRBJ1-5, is DGGITQSPKYLFRKEGQNVTLSCEQNLNHDAMYWYRQDPGQGLRLIYYSQIVNDFQKGDIAEGYSVSREKKESFPLTVTSAQKNPTAFYLCASSRTTKANQPQHFGDGTRLSIL.

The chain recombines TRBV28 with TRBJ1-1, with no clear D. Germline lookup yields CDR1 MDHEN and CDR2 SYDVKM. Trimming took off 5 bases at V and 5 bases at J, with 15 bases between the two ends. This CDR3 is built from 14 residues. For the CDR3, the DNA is TGTGCCAGCAGTACGAGGACGGGGTGGACTGAAGCTTTCTTT. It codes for CASSTRTGWTEAFF.

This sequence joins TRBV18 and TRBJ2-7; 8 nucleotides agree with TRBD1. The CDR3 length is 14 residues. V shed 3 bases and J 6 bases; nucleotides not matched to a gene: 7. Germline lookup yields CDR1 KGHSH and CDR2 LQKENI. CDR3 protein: CASSPDRVGSEQYF. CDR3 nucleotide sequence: TGTGCCAGCTCACCGGACAGGGTTGGGAGCGAGCAGTACTTC.

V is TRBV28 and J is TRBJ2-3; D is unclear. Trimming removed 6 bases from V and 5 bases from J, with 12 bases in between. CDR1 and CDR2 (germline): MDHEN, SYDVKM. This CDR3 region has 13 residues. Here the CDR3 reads CASSLPTGDTQYF. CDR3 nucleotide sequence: TGTGCCAGCAGCCTTCCGACTGGAGATACGCAGTATTTT.

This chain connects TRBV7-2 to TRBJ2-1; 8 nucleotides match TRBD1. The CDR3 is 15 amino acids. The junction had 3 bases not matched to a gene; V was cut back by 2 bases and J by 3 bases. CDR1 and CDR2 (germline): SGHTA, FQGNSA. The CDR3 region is CASSLRQGSYNEQFF. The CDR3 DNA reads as TGTGCCAGCAGCTTAAGACAGGGGAGCTACAATGAGCAGTTCTTC.

Here the CDR3 reads CASSLVPGGPYEQYF. In nucleotides, the CDR3 is TGCGCCAGCAGCTTGGTTCCGGGAGGGCCCTACGAGCAGTACTTC. The chain uses TRBV5-1 and TRBJ2-7; 8 nucleotides agree with TRBD2. The CDR3 covers 15 residues. Germline V gene sequence: CDR1 SGHRS, CDR2 YFSETQ. J lost 2 bases, V lost 0 bases, and 4 bases had no gene match.